A selection of T cell receptor beta chains follows, all from one sample in a study of identical twins. TCRdb re-analysed the 5' RACE reads in MiXCR, keeping a single row per CDR3 protein. The table lists 250,000 or so distinct CDR3 sequences, roughly 7% of them singletons. The sample was also reused in another study, on yellow fever vaccine responses in identical twins.

The specimen sequenced was memory (CD45RO+) T cells sorted from blood. These receptor sequences come from a woman younger than 35 in good health. The CDR3 runs from the conserved cysteine through the conserved F or W. A D gene is named only where the DNA matches it firmly. Not all rows give a size; the values are once, few, many and, for expanded clones, a class.

V	size	J	D	DNA	CDR3
TRBV20-1	-	TRBJ1-3	-	TGCAGTGCTAGCTCTGGAAACACCATATATTTT	CSASSGNTIYF
TRBV7-9	-	TRBJ2-5	-	TGTGCCACAAAGGGGGATCAAGAGACCCAGTACTTC	CATKGDQETQYF
TRBV20-1	many	TRBJ2-1	TRBD1	TGCAGTGCCGAGGGACAGGGTAATGAGCAGTTCTTC	CSAEGQGNEQFF
TRBV6-1	many	TRBJ2-4	TRBD1	TGTGCCAGCAGGAAACAGGGGGCGGATAAAAACATTCAGTACTTC	CASRKQGADKNIQYF
TRBV5-1	many	TRBJ2-7	-	TGCGCCAGCAGCTTGGGACAACAGGGTTTTCTCTACGAGCAGTACTTC	CASSLGQQGFLYEQYF
TRBV12-5	few	TRBJ2-7	-	TGTGCTAGTGGTTCACTAGTAGGCGAGCAGTACTTC	CASGSLVGEQYF
TRBV4-1	many	TRBJ2-1	-	TGCGCCAGCAGCCTTTCAAAAGGATCCTACAATGAGCAGTTCTTC	CASSLSKGSYNEQFF
TRBV15	-	TRBJ2-5	-	TGTGCCACCAGCAGAGTTAACCAAGAGACCCAGTACTTC	CATSRVNQETQYF
TRBV4-2	few	TRBJ2-3	TRBD2	TGTGCCAGCAGCCAAGAGTCGACTAGCGGGAGGGCCTTGTTGGCAGATACGCAGTATTTT	CASSQESTSGRALLADTQYF
TRBV15	few	TRBJ2-7	TRBD2	TGTGCCACCAGCTCAGATCATCCAAATAGCGGGAGGGCCATCCGTTCCCACGAGCAGTACTTC	CATSSDHPNSGRAIRSHEQYF
TRBV5-1	many	TRBJ1-1	-	TGCGCCAGCAGCTTTGGGACGGACGGAGGCACTGAAGCTTTCTTT	CASSFGTDGGTEAFF
TRBV5-4	-	TRBJ2-1	TRBD2	TGTGCCAGCAGCTTGCCGTCTAGCGGGGCGCACAATGAGCAGTTCTTC	CASSLPSSGAHNEQFF
TRBV5-1	few	TRBJ2-7	-	TGCGCCAGCAGACTCGACAGAGCCTACGAGCAGTACTTC	CASRLDRAYEQYF
TRBV12-3/TRBV12-4	many	TRBJ2-5	-	TGTGCCAGCAAGGTACGGATTCAAGAGACCCAGTACTTC	CASKVRIQETQYF
TRBV5-1	few	TRBJ1-6	-	TGCGCCAGCAGAAGAAGCCCGGACGGATCCTCCTATAATTCACCCCTCCACTTT	CASRRSPDGSSYNSPLHF
TRBV28	-	TRBJ2-1	-	TGTGCCAGCAGTTTTATCTTCGGTACCTCCTACAATGAGCAGTTCTTC	CASSFIFGTSYNEQFF
TRBV9	-	TRBJ2-5	-	TGTGCCAGCAGCGGACAGCAAGAGACCCAGTACTTC	CASSGQQETQYF
TRBV20-1	few	TRBJ2-2	TRBD2	TGCAGTGCTAGAGGGGCTAGCGGAGGAGGGCACACCGGGGAGCTGTTTTTT	CSARGASGGGHTGELFF
TRBV12-3/TRBV12-4	few	TRBJ1-2	-	TGTGCCAGCAGTTTGCAGGGAGGCTTGGACTATGGCTACACCTTC	CASSLQGGLDYGYTF
TRBV7-9	few	TRBJ1-1	-	TGTGCCAGCAGCCCTGACGTGGCCGGGAACACTGAAGCTTTCTTT	CASSPDVAGNTEAFF
TRBV20-1	-	TRBJ2-4	TRBD2	TGCAGTGCTAGTGACCTTCCGGGACTAGCGGGAGGTTGGGCCAAAAACATTCAGTACTTC	CSASDLPGLAGGWAKNIQYF
TRBV9	few	TRBJ2-3	-	TGTGCCAGCAGCGCGGGCACCAAAGATACGCAGTATTTT	CASSAGTKDTQYF
TRBV5-1	many	TRBJ2-2	TRBD1	TGCGCCAGCAGCAAGGGACAGCCCCCCGGGGAGCTGTTTTTT	CASSKGQPPGELFF
TRBV10-3	few	TRBJ2-5	-	TGTGCCATCAGTGGTGGCCTCCTCGAGGGCCAGTACTTC	CAISGGLLEGQYF
TRBV5-6	many	TRBJ2-5	TRBD2	TGTGCCAGCAGCTTGTACAGCGGGGGGGTCAGGGAGACCCAGTACTTC	CASSLYSGGVRETQYF
TRBV7-7	many	TRBJ2-1	-	TGTGCCAGCAGCTTCAGCTTAGCGTCGGAGCAGTTCTTC	CASSFSLASEQFF
TRBV5-1	many	TRBJ2-2	TRBD1	TGCGCCAGCCAGGGGGCAAACACCGGGGAGCTGTTTTTT	CASQGANTGELFF
TRBV3-1	-	TRBJ2-1	TRBD1	TGTGCCAGCAGCCATCTCTCAGGGGGTGAGCAGTTCTTC	CASSHLSGGEQFF
TRBV15	few	TRBJ1-5	-	TGTGCCACCAGCAGAGAATTTGGCAGCCTCAATCAGCCCCAGCATTTT	CATSREFGSLNQPQHF
TRBV12-3/TRBV12-4	many	TRBJ1-6	TRBD1	TGTGCCAGCGGACAGGGGAATTCACCCCTCCACTTT	CASGQGNSPLHF
TRBV20-1	many	TRBJ2-5	-	TGCAGTGCTCTGAAGCCAGTAGGCCAAGAGACCCAGTACTTC	CSALKPVGQETQYF
TRBV5-1	many	TRBJ1-1	TRBD1	TGCGCCAGCAGCTCCGGACAGGGACTGAACACTGAAGCTTTCTTT	CASSSGQGLNTEAFF
TRBV4-2	many	TRBJ2-1	TRBD2	TGTGCCAGCAGCCGAGCGGGGGGGACCTACAATGAGCAGTTCTTC	CASSRAGGTYNEQFF
TRBV13	-	TRBJ2-3	-	TGTGCCAGCAGCTTAACCCAGGGAGATACGCAGTATTTT	CASSLTQGDTQYF
TRBV3-1	few	TRBJ2-1	TRBD2	TGTGCCAGCAGCCAAGGGACTAGCGGGAAGTTCTTC	CASSQGTSGKFF
TRBV20-1	few	TRBJ1-1	TRBD1	TGCAGTGCTAGACAGGGACAGCCTCGAGAGAACACTGAAGCTTTCTTT	CSARQGQPRENTEAFF
TRBV6-2/TRBV6-3	-	TRBJ1-2	-	TGTGCCAGCAGCAATGGAATTGGCGGCTACACCTTC	CASSNGIGGYTF
TRBV5-1	many	TRBJ1-4	-	TGCGCCAGCAGCATCAGCCTTCGGGAGCGGGAAAAACTGTTTTTT	CASSISLREREKLFF
TRBV20-1	-	TRBJ2-6	-	TGCAGTGCTAGAGGCAGGGCCTACTCTGGGGCCAACGTCCTGACTTTC	CSARGRAYSGANVLTF
TRBV5-1	-	TRBJ2-5	-	TGCGCCAGCTCCCCGGGGGTAAAAGAGACCCAGTACTTC	CASSPGVKETQYF
TRBV10-3	-	TRBJ2-2	-	TGTGCCATCAGTGAAAGAGGAAACATCGGGGAGCTGTTTTTT	CAISERGNIGELFF
TRBV14	-	TRBJ2-1	-	TGTGCCAGCACGGACTTATACAATGAGCAGTTCTTC	CASTDLYNEQFF
TRBV2	few	TRBJ1-6	TRBD1	TGTGCCAGCAGTGAAGTACAGGGGGCAGGTTCACCCCTCCACTTT	CASSEVQGAGSPLHF
TRBV7-9	many	TRBJ2-7	TRBD1	TGTGCCAGCAGCCGGACAGGGGTCGAGCAGTACTTC	CASSRTGVEQYF
TRBV12-3/TRBV12-4	few	TRBJ2-1	TRBD2	TGTGCCAGCAGCCTCGCGGGAGTCCGAACCTACAATGAGCAGTTCTTC	CASSLAGVRTYNEQFF
TRBV12-3/TRBV12-4	-	TRBJ2-3	-	TGTGCCAGCACCCTCGGGGGAGCTAGCACAGATACGCAGTATTTT	CASTLGGASTDTQYF
TRBV28	-	TRBJ1-1	TRBD1	TGTGCCAGCAGTTATACAGGGGAGAGGACTGAAGCTTTCTTT	CASSYTGERTEAFF
TRBV5-6	once	TRBJ2-7	-	TGTGCCAGCAGCCCTGCGCTCCCCTCCTACGAGCAGTACTTC	CASSPALPSYEQYF
TRBV5-1	many	TRBJ2-1	TRBD2	TGCGCCAGCAGCTCCGGACTAGCGGGAGATGAGCAGTTCTTC	CASSSGLAGDEQFF
TRBV20-1	few	TRBJ2-3	TRBD2	TGCAGTGCTTACATGGGACTAGCGGGGGAAGGAGGGAGCACAGATACGCAGTATTTT	CSAYMGLAGEGGSTDTQYF
TRBV20-1	few	TRBJ1-1	-	TGCAGTGCTAGGGTCGTGAACACTGAAGCTTTCTTT	CSARVVNTEAFF
TRBV5-1	-	TRBJ1-1	-	TGCGCCAGCAGCTTGGCACAGAGTCACACTGAAGCTTTCTTT	CASSLAQSHTEAFF
TRBV24-1	many	TRBJ2-3	TRBD2	TGTGCCACCAGTGACCCGGGACTAGCGGGGACAGATACGCAGTATTTT	CATSDPGLAGTDTQYF